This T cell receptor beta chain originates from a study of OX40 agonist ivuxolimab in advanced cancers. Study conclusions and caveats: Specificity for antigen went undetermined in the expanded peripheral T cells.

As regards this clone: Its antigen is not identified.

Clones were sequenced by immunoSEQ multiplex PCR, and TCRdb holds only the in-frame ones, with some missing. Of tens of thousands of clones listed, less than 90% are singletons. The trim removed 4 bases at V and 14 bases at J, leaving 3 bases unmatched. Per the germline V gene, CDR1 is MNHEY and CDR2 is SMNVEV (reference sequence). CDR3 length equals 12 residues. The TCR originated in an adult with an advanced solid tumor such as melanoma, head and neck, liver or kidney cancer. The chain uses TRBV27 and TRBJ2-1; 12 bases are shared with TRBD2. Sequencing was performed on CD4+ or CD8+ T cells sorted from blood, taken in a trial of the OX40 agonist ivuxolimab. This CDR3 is CASSSRLAGEFF. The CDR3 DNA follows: TGTGCCAGCAGTTCCCGACTAGCGGGGGAGTTCTTC.